The 4 T cell receptor beta chains below come from one sample, sequenced in a study of OX40 agonist ivuxolimab in advanced cancers. Libraries were built with the immunoSEQ multiplex PCR assay. The clones in this table, taken by TCRdb from immuneACCESS, are in-frame only. Not every clone is retained; where verified, under half of the shortfall comes from an unresolved V gene, and the cause of the rest is unknown. This sample has 85,000 to 100,000 clones in its table, and roughly 88% of those were observed once. The leading ten clones occupy about 4.1% of the sample. The input for sequencing was CD4+ or CD8+ T cells sorted from blood, taken in a trial of the OX40 agonist ivuxolimab. The receptor source for this set is an adult with an advanced solid tumor such as melanoma, head and neck, liver or kidney cancer.

The chain combines TRBV7-9 with TRBJ2-3, with 14 bases that match TRBD2. The length of the CDR3 is 17 residues. V was pared by 5 bases and J by 5 bases, with 9 bases of the junction left unmatched. CDR1 and CDR2 from the germline V gene are SEHNR and FQNEAQ (reference sequence). The CDR3 protein is CASSMTSGRALRDTQYF. Written as DNA, the CDR3 is TGTGCCAGCAGCATGACTAGCGGGAGGGCCCTCAGAGATACGCAGTATTTT.

This chain connects TRBV28 to TRBJ1-5; 7 bases fit TRBD1. The CDR3 is 14 amino acids. J lost 2 bases, V lost 4 bases, and 2 bases had no gene match. Germline values: CDR1 MDHEN, CDR2 SYDVKM. Here the CDR3 DNA reads TGTGCCAGCAGTTCCGGACAGGGCAATCAGCCCCAGCATTTT. This encodes CASSSGQGNQPQHF.

The J gene is TRBJ2-3, the V gene TRBV5-4, with 8 bases lining up with TRBD2. Per germline, CDR1 SGHNT and CDR2 YYREEE (reference sequence). V was clipped by 0 bases and J by 4 bases; unmatched bases: 4. This CDR3 is built from 15 residues. The CDR3 region has the DNA TGTGCCAGCAGCTTGGTTGCGGGAGGCCCAGATACGCAGTATTTT. Its protein product is CASSLVAGGPDTQYF. Looking up the rest from reference TRBV5-4 and TRBJ2-3 gives the full variable domain: ETGVTQSPTHLIKTRGQQVTLRCSSQSGHNTVSWYQQALGQGPQFIFQYYREEENGRGNFPPRFSGLQFPNYSSELNVNALELDDSALYLCASSLVAGGPDTQYFGPGTRLTVL.

The J gene is TRBJ2-1, the V gene TRBV6-1; D uncertain. Trimming took 2 bases from V and 9 from J, leaving 5 bases between them. Per germline, CDR1 MNHNS and CDR2 SASEGT. The CDR3 covers 11 residues. The CDR3 DNA follows: TGTGCCAGCAGTGAATTGGGTGAGCAGTTCTTC. As protein: CASSELGEQFF.